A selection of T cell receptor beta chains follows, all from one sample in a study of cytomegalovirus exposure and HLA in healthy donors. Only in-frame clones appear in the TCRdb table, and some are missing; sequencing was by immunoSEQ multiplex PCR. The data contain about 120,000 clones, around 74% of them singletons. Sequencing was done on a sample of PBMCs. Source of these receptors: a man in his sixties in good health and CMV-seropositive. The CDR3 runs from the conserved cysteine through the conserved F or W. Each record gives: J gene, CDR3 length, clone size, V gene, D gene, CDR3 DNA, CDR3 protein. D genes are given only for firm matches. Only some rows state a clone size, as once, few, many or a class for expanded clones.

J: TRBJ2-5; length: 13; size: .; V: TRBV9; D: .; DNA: TGTGCCAGCAGCGTCGGTAGAGGGGAGACCCAGTACTTC; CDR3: CASSVGRGETQYF
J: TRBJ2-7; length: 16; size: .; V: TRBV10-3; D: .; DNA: TGTGCCATCAGTGAGTCGAGGGTAGCGGAGGCCTACGAGCAGTACTTC; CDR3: CAISESRVAEAYEQYF
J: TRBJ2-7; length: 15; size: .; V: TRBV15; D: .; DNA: TGTGCCACCAGCATCTTACAACAGGGTGTGTGCGAGCAGTACTTC; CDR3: CATSILQQGVCEQYF
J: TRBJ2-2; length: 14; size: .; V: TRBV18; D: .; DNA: TGTGCCAGCTCACCAGTCCCGGTGACCGGGGAGCTGTTTTTT; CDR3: CASSPVPVTGELFF
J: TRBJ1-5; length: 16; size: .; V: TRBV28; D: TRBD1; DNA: TGTGCCAGCAGTCCCTCCGGGACAGGGAGGATTCAGCCCCAGCATTTT; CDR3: CASSPSGTGRIQPQHF
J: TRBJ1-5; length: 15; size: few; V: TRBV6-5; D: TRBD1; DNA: TGTGCCAGCAGAAAAACAGGGGGCCGGGGACAGCCCCAGCATTTT; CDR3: CASRKTGGRGQPQHF
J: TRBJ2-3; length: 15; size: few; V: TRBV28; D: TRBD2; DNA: TGTGCCAGCAACACTCCGCGGGGGTCGAGGGAGTCGCAGTATTTT; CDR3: CASNTPRGSRESQYF
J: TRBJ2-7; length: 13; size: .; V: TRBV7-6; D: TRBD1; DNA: TGTGCCAGCGGACAGGGTTGGGCCTACGAGCAGTACTTC; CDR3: CASGQGWAYEQYF
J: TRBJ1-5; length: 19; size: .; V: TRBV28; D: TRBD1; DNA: TGTGCCAGCAGTTTTACACAGGGGGCTTTTTTATTCGGTATTCAGCCCCAGCATTTT; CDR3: CASSFTQGAFLFGIQPQHF
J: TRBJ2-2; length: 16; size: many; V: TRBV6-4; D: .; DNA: TGTGCCAGCAGTGAAGCGGCTATGTCGAACACCGGGGAGCTGTTTTTT; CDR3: CASSEAAMSNTGELFF